This paragraph reports one TCR beta chain. Data came from immunoSEQ multiplex PCR; TCRdb stores just in-frame clones and leaves some out. The table has about 8,900 clones, 80% to 90% seen once; the top ten hold 2.5% to 4%. The V gene's germline CDR1 is SGHNT and CDR2 YENEEA. This CDR3 comprises 14 residues. V was clipped by 3 bases and J by 5 bases, with 13 bases between them. Repeated repertoire sampling spanned the course of chemoradiotherapy. This sample stems from a study of chemoradiotherapy in HPV16-positive cancers. The origin of this receptor is a human donor with HPV-associated anogenital cancer. Sequenced material: tumor tissue, taken from a patient who underwent chemoradiotherapy. The J gene is TRBJ1-1, the V gene TRBV11-3, with a possible D match to TRBD1 (5 bases). Here the CDR3 reads CASSFRGPRTEAFF. In DNA form, the CDR3 reads TGTGCCAGCAGCTTCCGGGGCCCCCGGACTGAAGCTTTCTTT.